The 9 T cell receptor beta chains given below trace back to one sample, sequenced in a study of control samples from healthy donors and cancer patients. Only in-frame clones appear in the TCRdb table, and some are missing; sequencing was by immunoSEQ multiplex PCR. The repertoire consists of about 190,000 clones, with roughly nine tenths occurring once and the leading ten covering 1.5% to 2%. The sample comprised blood. These receptors were taken from a man aged 30 to 45 in good health.

This clone showed up just once. This chain connects TRBV5-1 to TRBJ2-1; 12 bases agree with TRBD2. Germline CDR1 SGHRS, CDR2 YFSETQ. V dropped 4 bases and J dropped 7; count of bases not matched to a gene: 9. There are 16 residues in the CDR3. The CDR3 DNA is TGCGCCAGCAGCGCCACTCCTAGCGGGGGGGCGAATGAGCAGTTCTTC. This translates into CASSATPSGGANEQFF.

The chain combines TRBV2 with TRBJ1-1; D is undetermined. This CDR3 contains 12 residues. V was trimmed by 2 bases and J by 1 base, leaving 2 bases between them. Germline V gene sequence: CDR1 SNHLY, CDR2 FYNNEI. CDR3 nucleotides: TGTGCCAGCAGTGAAAGGAACACTGAAGCTTTCTTT. It codes for CASSERNTEAFF.

The chain has TRBV9 and TRBJ1-1, with 9 bases identical to TRBD1. This CDR3 is 15 amino acids long. CDR1 SGDLS and CDR2 YYNGEE come from the germline V gene. The V and J ends lost 3 bases and 5 bases, in that order; junction bases with no gene match: 8. CDR3 in DNA: TGTGCCAGCAGCGCGATCTCGGGACAGGGAACTGAAGCTTTCTTT. This sequence encodes CASSAISGQGTEAFF.

The V gene is TRBV7-9, the J gene TRBJ2-7, with D possibly matching TRBD2 (7 bases). Germline-derived CDR1 and CDR2 are SEHNR and FQNEAQ (reference sequence). V lost 1 base to trimming and J lost 5 bases, with 15 bases between them. CDR3 size: 15 residues. The CDR3 protein is CASSLEGGRKDEQYF. In DNA form, the CDR3 reads TGTGCCAGCAGCTTAGAGGGGGGGCGGAAAGACGAGCAGTACTTC.

The chain joins TRBV5-1 to TRBJ1-1, with unresolved D. The V gene lost 0 bases and the J gene lost 6 bases, with 12 bases spanning the gap. Germline V gene data show CDR1 as SGHRS and CDR2 as YFSETQ. The CDR3 extends over 14 amino acids. The CDR3 DNA follows: TGCGCCAGCAGCTTGGGAGCAGAGGTTCCTGAAGCTTTCTTT. It translates to CASSLGAEVPEAFF.

The chain has TRBV30 and TRBJ1-5, with a possible D match to TRBD1 (6 bases). The CDR3 is made up of 15 amino acids. Germline CDR1 and CDR2: GTSNPN and SVGIG (reference sequence). Trimming took 0 bases from V and 5 from J, leaving 14 bases between them. This CDR3 reads CAWSVRSGGHQPQHF. For the CDR3, the DNA is TGTGCCTGGAGTGTACGATCGGGGGGCCATCAGCCCCAGCATTTT.

The chain joins TRBV7-2 to TRBJ2-5; a weak D match, TRBD2 (6 bases). Matching the DNA end better, TRBJ2-7 makes the J call doubtful. The CDR3 totals 14 residues. Germline-derived CDR1 and CDR2 are SGHTA and FQGNSA. The DNA for the CDR3 is TGTGCCAGCAGCTTAGGCGGGGTCTCCTACGAGCAGTACTTC. Translation gives CASSLGGVSYEQYF.

This rearrangement joins TRBV12-5 to TRBJ2-7; TRBD1 matches at 7 bases. Per the germline V gene, CDR1 is LGHNT and CDR2 is FRNRAP. This CDR3 contains 13 residues. With 7 bases clipped from V and 3 bases from J, the junction kept 6 bases outside the gene matches. CDR3 bases: TGTGCTAGTGCCTGGGGGACAGACTACGAGCAGTACTTC. It translates to CASAWGTDYEQYF.

The chain joins TRBV19 to TRBJ1-4; 9 bases fit TRBD1. CDR3 length: 15 residues. Trimming at V came to 5 bases and at J to 8 bases, leaving 9 bases not matched to a gene. Germline V gene data show CDR1 as LNHDA and CDR2 as SQIVND (reference sequence). Written as DNA, the CDR3 is TGTGCCAGTAGTCTCGCCGGACAGGGGAACGAAAAACTGTTTTTT. This translates into CASSLAGQGNEKLFF.